The 18 T cell receptor beta chains given below trace back to one sample, sequenced in a study of CD8 T cells in Susac syndrome. Random hexamers served to reverse transcribe roughly 0.45 to 1 ug RNA. TCRdb independently ran MiXCR on the immunoSEQ multiplex PCR reads; one entry per CDR3 protein. The sample includes about 160,000 distinct CDR3 sequences, roughly nine tenths of them seen just once. The sample was CD4+ T cells from PBMCs. Every receptor here comes from a human donor in good health.

The chain employs TRBV18 and TRBJ2-5; D not resolved. The length of the CDR3 is 15 residues. Trimming took 0 bases from V and 5 from J, leaving 13 bases between them. Looked up from germline, CDR1 is KGHSH and CDR2 is LQKENI. The CDR3: CASSPPSANRETQYF. The CDR3 DNA reads as TGTGCCAGCTCACCACCGTCGGCTAATCGCGAGACCCAGTACTTC.

The chain has TRBV7-2 and TRBJ1-6; D is unresolved. Germline V lookup: CDR1 SGHTA, CDR2 FQGNSA. The V gene lost 5 bases and the J gene lost 0 bases, with 8 bases spanning the gap. The CDR3 is 15 amino acids. The CDR3 DNA reads TGTGCCAGCAGCCCGCTCAGCTCCTATAATTCACCCCTCCACTTT. Amino acids: CASSPLSSYNSPLHF.

V gene TRBV5-1 combines with J gene TRBJ1-5, with a weak D call TRBD1 (6 bases). CDR3 length equals 14 residues. Germline CDR1 and CDR2: SGHRS and YFSETQ. V was clipped by 3 bases and J by 2 bases, with 9 bases between them. CDR3 bases: TGCGCCAGCAGCTCAGGGGACGGCAATCAGCCCCAGCATTTT. Residues: CASSSGDGNQPQHF.

CDR3 nucleotide sequence: TGTGCCAGCAGTGAACAGTTCTCCCTCTCCTACGAGCAGTACTTC. Encoded protein: CASSEQFSLSYEQYF. The chain has TRBV2 and TRBJ2-7; no reliable D call. Trimming shortened V by 2 bases and J by 0 bases, and 11 bases separated the two germline ends. Germline loops: CDR1 SNHLY, CDR2 FYNNEI. The CDR3 has 15 residues. The full variable domain, completed using reference TRBV2 and TRBJ2-7, is EPEVTQTPSHQVTQMGQEVILRCVPISNHLYFYWYRQILGQKVEFLVSFYNNEISEKSEIFDDQFSVERPDGSNFTLKIRSTKLEDSAMYFCASSEQFSLSYEQYFGPGTRLTVT.

The chain uses TRBV29-1 and TRBJ2-7; 7 positions agree with TRBD1. V was clipped by 4 bases and J by 1 base; unmatched bases: 1. Germline V gene data show CDR1 as SQVTM and CDR2 as ANQGSEA. This CDR3 spans 12 amino acids. In DNA form, the CDR3 reads TGCAGCGTTGGGGACAGATCCTACGAGCAGTACTTC. Amino acid sequence: CSVGDRSYEQYF.

The rearrangement joins TRBV28 to TRBJ2-1; 14 nucleotides match TRBD2. After removal of 7 bases from V and 3 bases from J, the junction contained 5 bases not matched to a gene. CDR1 and CDR2 (germline): MDHEN, SYDVKM. This CDR3 comprises 16 residues. The chain's CDR3 is CASTGTSGSIYNEQFF. For the CDR3, the DNA is TGTGCCAGCACCGGGACTAGCGGGAGTATCTACAATGAGCAGTTCTTC. The full variable domain, in which reference TRBV28 and TRBJ2-1 provide the parts outside the CDR3, is DVKVTQSSRYLVKRTGEKVFLECVQDMDHENMFWYRQDPGLGLRLIYFSYDVKMKEKGDIPEGYSVSREKKERFSLILESASTNQTSMYLCASTGTSGSIYNEQFFGPGTRLTVL.

The chain combines TRBV9 with TRBJ2-1; 7 bases agree with TRBD2. V lost 4 bases to trimming and J lost 7 bases; unmatched junction nucleotides: 11. The germline CDR1 and CDR2 sequences are SGDLS and YYNGEE. CDR3 length: 15 residues. CDR3 bases: TGTGCCAGCAGCAAGGGCCGGGGGGATAAGAATGAGCAGTTCTTC. It specifies CASSKGRGDKNEQFF.

This chain joins TRBV9 and TRBJ2-1; 11 bases fit TRBD2. Trimming at V came to 3 bases and at J to 4 bases, leaving 3 bases not matched to a gene. The V gene's germline CDR1 is SGDLS and CDR2 YYNGEE. The CDR3 has 15 amino acids. This CDR3 is CASSGGLAEYNEQFF. The CDR3 DNA reads TGTGCCAGCAGCGGGGGACTAGCGGAGTACAATGAGCAGTTCTTC. The full variable domain, completed using reference TRBV9 and TRBJ2-1, is DSGVTQTPKHLITATGQRVTLRCSPRSGDLSVYWYQQSLDQGLQFLIQYYNGEERAKGNILERFSAQQFPDLHSELNLSSLELGDSALYFCASSGGLAEYNEQFFGPGTRLTVL.

The chain links TRBV20-1 to TRBJ2-7, with 8 bases fitting TRBD1. Germline values: CDR1 DFQATT, CDR2 SNEGSKA (reference sequence). The V and J ends lost 6 bases and 1 base, in that order; junction bases with no gene match: 2. The CDR3 sequence is 12 residues long. DNA of the CDR3: TGCAGTGCCGACAGGGGATCCTACGAGCAGTACTTC. This sequence encodes CSADRGSYEQYF.

The gene calls are TRBV20-1 and TRBJ1-1; possibly TRBD1 for D (5 bases). CDR1 and CDR2 from the germline V gene are DFQATT and SNEGSKA (reference sequence). V dropped 0 bases and J dropped 1 base, with 9 bases sitting between them. The CDR3 consists of 14 residues. The CDR3 spells CSARERGRNTEAFF. The CDR3 DNA is TGCAGTGCTAGAGAAAGGGGCAGGAACACTGAAGCTTTCTTT.

The gene calls are TRBV10-3 and TRBJ1-2; D perhaps matches TRBD1 (6 bases). Germline CDR1 and CDR2: ENHRY and SYGVKD. The CDR3 is 15 amino acids. Trimming shortened V by 0 bases and J by 3 bases, and 11 bases separated the two germline ends. This CDR3 is CAISESAGAHYGYTF. DNA of the CDR3: TGTGCCATCAGTGAGTCAGCAGGGGCTCACTATGGCTACACCTTC.

The V gene is TRBV5-1, the J gene TRBJ2-1, with 9 bases fitting TRBD2. The CDR3 totals 14 residues. V shed 3 bases and J 7 bases; nucleotides not matched to a gene: 5. Germline V CDR1 and CDR2: SGHRS, YFSETQ. CDR3 DNA: TGCGCCAGCAGCTCGGGACTAGCAGGGAATGAGCAGTTCTTC. This codes for CASSSGLAGNEQFF.

The CDR3 region has the DNA TGTGCCAGCAGCCCTCAAGGGGACAGCTACAATGAGCAGTTCTTC. Its translation is CASSPQGDSYNEQFF. This sequence joins TRBV9 and TRBJ2-1, with 7 bases fitting TRBD1. CDR3 length equals 15 residues. Germline trimming cut 4 bases from V and 3 bases from J; bases unmatched to any gene: 7. Germline-derived CDR1 and CDR2 are SGDLS and YYNGEE.

This clonotype showed up just a few times. The rearrangement joins TRBV5-6 to TRBJ2-3; D may correspond to TRBD1 or TRBD2 (5 bases each). The CDR3 consists of 13 residues. The V and J ends lost 0 bases and 6 bases respectively, with 8 bases between them. CDR1 and CDR2 (germline): SGHDT, YYEEEE. The CDR3 here is CASSLGGADTQYF. Here the CDR3 DNA reads TGTGCCAGCAGCTTGGGAGGGGCGGATACGCAGTATTTT.

The chain recombines TRBV18 with TRBJ2-7; D may be TRBD1 or TRBD2 (5 bases each). CDR3 length: 13 residues. From germline, CDR1 is KGHSH and CDR2 LQKENI. The V gene lost 3 bases and the J gene lost 4 bases, with 10 bases spanning the gap. The CDR3 is CASSPGREYEQYF. In DNA form, the CDR3 reads TGTGCCAGCTCACCCGGCAGGGAGTACGAGCAGTACTTC.

The V call is TRBV24-1, the J call TRBJ2-1, with 11 bases fitting TRBD1. This CDR3 has 15 residues. Germline V gene lookup returns CDR1 KGHDR and CDR2 SFDVKD. V gave up 3 bases and J gave up 6 bases; unmatched junction bases: 3. Written as DNA, the CDR3 is TGTGCCACCAGTGATCCCGGGACAGGGGGCAATGAGCAGTTCTTC. Amino acids: CATSDPGTGGNEQFF.

This clonotype was detected a few times. The rearrangement uses TRBV3-1 and TRBJ2-7; D possibly corresponds to TRBD2 (5 bases). CDR3 length: 13 amino acids. Germline loops: CDR1 LGHDT, CDR2 YNNKEL (reference sequence). Between the trimmed V and J ends, which lost 2 bases and 7 bases, there was a span of 12 bases. CDR3 amino acids: CASSQRGIREQYF. Here the CDR3 DNA reads TGTGCCAGCAGCCAACGGGGTATAAGGGAGCAGTACTTC.

The chain recombines TRBV19 with TRBJ1-2; D unclear. CDR1 LNHDA and CDR2 SQIVND come from the germline V gene (reference sequence). This CDR3 region has 12 residues. V lost 7 bases to trimming and J lost 8 bases, with 14 bases between them. CDR3 sequence (DNA): TGTGCCAGTAATAGAGACGGGCGGGGCTACACCTTC. It yields the protein CASNRDGRGYTF.